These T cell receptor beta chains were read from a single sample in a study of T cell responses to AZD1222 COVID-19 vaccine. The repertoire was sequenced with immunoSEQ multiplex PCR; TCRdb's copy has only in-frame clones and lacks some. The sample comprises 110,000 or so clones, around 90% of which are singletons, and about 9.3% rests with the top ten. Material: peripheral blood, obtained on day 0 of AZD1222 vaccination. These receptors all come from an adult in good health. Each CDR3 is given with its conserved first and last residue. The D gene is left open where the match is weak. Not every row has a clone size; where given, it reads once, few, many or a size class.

DNA: TGTGCCAGCAGTTACATCTGGAGGGATAATTCACCCCTCCACTTT
CDR3: CASSYIWRDNSPLHF
J: TRBJ1-6
D: NA
size: once
V: TRBV6-5

DNA: TGTGCCAGCAGCTTAGCATCCTCTGGGTCACCCCTCCACTTT
CDR3: CASSLASSGSPLHF
J: TRBJ1-6
D: NA
size: NA
V: TRBV7-8

DNA: TGTGCCAGCATGAGGGGGCCCTGGGGGGATCAGCCCCAGCATTTT
CDR3: CASMRGPWGDQPQHF
J: TRBJ1-5
D: TRBD1
size: NA
V: TRBV28

DNA: TGTGCCAGCAGCTCCCAGGGCGTGGAGCAGTACTTC
CDR3: CASSSQGVEQYF
J: TRBJ2-7
D: NA
size: NA
V: TRBV7-9

DNA: TGTGCCAGCAGCCCGCGGAGGGTGTCGAGCAATCAGCCCCAGCATTTT
CDR3: CASSPRRVSSNQPQHF
J: TRBJ1-5
D: NA
size: NA
V: TRBV7-2

DNA: TGTGCCAGCAGCTTAGTGACGACAGCGAGGGGCAATCAGCCCCAGCATTTT
CDR3: CASSLVTTARGNQPQHF
J: TRBJ1-5
D: NA
size: once
V: TRBV7-9

DNA: TGTGCCAGCAGTTACTCGAGGACAGCACAGCCCCAGCATTTT
CDR3: CASSYSRTAQPQHF
J: TRBJ1-5
D: NA
size: NA
V: TRBV6-5

DNA: TGTGCCAGCAGCCAGAGAGGCTCCTATAATTCACCCCTCCACTTT
CDR3: CASSQRGSYNSPLHF
J: TRBJ1-6
D: NA
size: once
V: TRBV3-1/TRBV3-2

DNA: TGTGCCAGCACCACGGGACTTCCCTACGAGCAGTACTTC
CDR3: CASTTGLPYEQYF
J: TRBJ2-7
D: NA
size: NA
V: TRBV7-9

DNA: TGTGCCAGCAGCAAGGGACAGTCTAATGAAAAACTGTTTTTT
CDR3: CASSKGQSNEKLFF
J: TRBJ1-4
D: NA
size: NA
V: TRBV21-1

DNA: TGTGCCAGCAGTGAAGCGATAGGGGCTGCGAATCAGCCCCAGCATTTT
CDR3: CASSEAIGAANQPQHF
J: TRBJ1-5
D: NA
size: NA
V: TRBV6-1